One and the same sample provided the 5 T cell receptor beta chains below, sequenced in a study of T cell responses to AZD1222 COVID-19 vaccine. Using immunoSEQ multiplex PCR, the repertoire was profiled, and TCRdb retains in-frame clones only, with some absent. The sample holds about 150,000 clones, about nine tenths seen once. The sample in question was peripheral blood, obtained on day 0 of AZD1222 vaccination. Receptor source: an adult in good health.

The J gene is TRBJ1-1, the V gene TRBV7-3; TRBD1 matches at 7 bases. The CDR3 is 15 residues long. The J segment lost 5 bases and the V segment lost 5 bases, leaving 11 bases of the junction unmatched. Germline assignment: CDR1 SGHTA and CDR2 FQGTGA. The DNA of the CDR3 is TGTGCCAGCAGCCCCCGGAAGGGGGCAGGTACTGAAGCTTTCTTT. Encoded protein: CASSPRKGAGTEAFF.

In DNA form, the CDR3 reads TGTGCCAGCAGCTTCGGGGGCGGCACCGGGGAGCTGTTTTTT. Translating it yields CASSFGGGTGELFF. The chain recombines TRBV11-2 with TRBJ2-2; D tentatively reads TRBD1 or TRBD2 (6 bases each). The germline CDR1 and CDR2 sequences are SGHAT and FQNNGV. The CDR3 is made up of 14 amino acids. V was cut by 3 bases and J by 4 bases, with 9 bases left in between.

This clone appeared a single time. This chain joins TRBV5-5 and TRBJ1-2; D gene unclear. Trimming cost V 1 base and J 5 bases, with 15 bases left between them. This CDR3 has 15 amino acids. Germline loops: CDR1 SGHKS, CDR2 YYEKEE (reference sequence). The CDR3 coding sequence is TGTGCCAGCAGCTTGAACCCGCCCGGGGAATATGGCTACACCTTC. Translation gives CASSLNPPGEYGYTF.

V usage is TRBV27 and J usage is TRBJ1-1; no clear D gene. CDR3 length equals 17 residues. The germline gives CDR1 MNHEY, CDR2 SMNVEV (reference sequence). The V gene lost 4 bases and the J gene lost 0 bases, with 18 bases spanning the gap. For the CDR3, the DNA is TGTGCCAGCAGTTCGGCCAGATACAGAAATTTGAACACTGAAGCTTTCTTT. The encoded protein is CASSSARYRNLNTEAFF.

The chain uses TRBV19 and TRBJ2-4, with TRBD2 matching 7 bases. V shed 5 bases and J 7 bases; nucleotides not matched to a gene: 5. The CDR3 is made up of 13 amino acids. Looked up from germline, CDR1 is LNHDA and CDR2 is SQIVND (reference sequence). The CDR3, as DNA: TGTGCCAGTAGTTCTCGGGGGGTGAACATTCAGTACTTC. It is translated as CASSSRGVNIQYF.